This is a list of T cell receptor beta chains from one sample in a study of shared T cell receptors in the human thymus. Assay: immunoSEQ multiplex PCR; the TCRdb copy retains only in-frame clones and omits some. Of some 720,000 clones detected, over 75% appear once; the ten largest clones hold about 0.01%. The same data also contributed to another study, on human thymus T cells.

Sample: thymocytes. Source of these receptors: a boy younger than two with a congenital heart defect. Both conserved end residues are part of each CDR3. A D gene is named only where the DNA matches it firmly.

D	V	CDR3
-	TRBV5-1	CASSLGEPATNEKLFF
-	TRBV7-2	CASLGGNGELFF
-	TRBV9	CASSQETGDILYEQYF
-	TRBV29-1	CSVGVAVPYNEQFF
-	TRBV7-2	CASSAGEVYEQYF
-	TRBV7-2	CASSLQDLNSYEQYF
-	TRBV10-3	CAISRRVYNEQFF
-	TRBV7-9	CASSYRHEQFF
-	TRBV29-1	CSGSRVDGYTF
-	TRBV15	CATSRDLEETQYF
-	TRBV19	CASVGGNEQFF
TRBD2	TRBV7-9	CASSPAGRCSTDTQYF
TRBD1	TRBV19	CASSLRQDRGPDEQFF
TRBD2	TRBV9	CASSVATSAAVKETQYF
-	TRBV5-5	CASSLAVRFSYEQYF
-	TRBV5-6	CASSPPRQGLHYEQYF
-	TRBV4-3	CASSQDKRPGDNEQFF
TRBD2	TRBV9	CASSPGTSGPTDTQYF
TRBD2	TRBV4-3	CASSQGVSGTNTGELFF
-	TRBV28	CASSSSPGANNEQFF
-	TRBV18	CASSQRTANTGELFF
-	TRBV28	CASSLCESRETQYF
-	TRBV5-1	CASSPEVYNEQFF
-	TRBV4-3	CASSQEGQDGNHEQYF
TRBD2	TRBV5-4	CASSPRGLATYEQYF
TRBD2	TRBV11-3	CASSYTLREGPYEQYF
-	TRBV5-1	CASRYEPGSRERNEQFF
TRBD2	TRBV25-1	CASGLLAGGYNEQFF
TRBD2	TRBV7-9	CASSLLSPAGGTTYEQYF
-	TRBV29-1	CSVEDLAGTTLHNEQFF
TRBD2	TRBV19	CASSEGLASGETQYF
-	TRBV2	CASSPEGDRSSYEQYF
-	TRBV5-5	CASSLDKSYGYTF
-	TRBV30	CAWSVKASAGELFF
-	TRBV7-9	CASSRDRPLADPHEQFF
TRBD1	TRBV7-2	CASTSPGQGESVSGYTF
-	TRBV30	CAWSSPTSYNEQFF
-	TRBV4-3	CASSQDLDSFSGNTIYF
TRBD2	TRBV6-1	CASSEAGTSGSRVNEQFF
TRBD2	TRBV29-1	CSVPSGAEEFF
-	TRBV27	CASTSGGLYGYTF